Each of the 8 T cell receptor beta chains below was sequenced from the same sample in a study of T cells in Graves' hyperthyroidism and ophthalmopathy. Amplification of TCR beta CDR3 regions was performed using RNA transcripts as template. When the TCR CDR3 underwent first-round RT-PCR, the HTBI primer set was used. TCRdb re-analysed the multiplex PCR reads in MiXCR, keeping a single row per CDR3 protein. The repertoire consists of around 180,000 distinct CDR3 sequences, with 15% to 20% occurring once and the leading ten covering roughly 32%. The sequenced sample was blood. Every receptor here comes from a woman aged 45-59 years with Graves' hyperthyroidism.

This clonotype was counted many times. The V and J genes are TRBV5-4 and TRBJ2-2; D call uncertain. This CDR3 has 14 amino acids. Trimming left V 5 bases short and J 3 bases short, with 11 bases between. Germline V gives CDR1 SGHNT, CDR2 YYREEE (reference sequence). The CDR3 DNA follows: TGTGCCAGCAGTCCGCGTGTAGACACCGGGGAGCTGTTTTTT. Protein sequence: CASSPRVDTGELFF.

This clonotype was seen at least ten times. The V gene is TRBV9, the J gene TRBJ1-1; D might be TRBD1 (5 bases). With 0 bases removed from V and 5 bases from J, the gap between germline ends came to 14 bases. CDR3 length: 15 residues. CDR1 SGDLS and CDR2 YYNGEE come from the germline V gene. CDR3 in DNA: TGTGCCAGCAGCGTAGATGGTAGGGGTCGGACTGAAGCTTTCTTT. Encoded protein: CASSVDGRGRTEAFF.

This clonotype was counted at least ten times. The CDR3 spells CASSPHKDSYEQYF. The DNA of the CDR3 is TGTGCCAGCTCACCACACAAGGACTCCTACGAGCAGTACTTC. This rearrangement joins TRBV18 to TRBJ2-7; D not certain. The germline V gene encodes CDR1 KGHSH and CDR2 LQKENI. Trimming pared 1 base from V and 0 bases from J, leaving 7 bases between. CDR3 size: 14 residues.

The sample holds many counts of this clonotype. The gene calls are TRBV18 and TRBJ2-3; the D gene is possibly TRBD2 (7 bases). The CDR3 length is 18 residues. The ends were cut back, 3 bases at V and 2 bases at J, with 21 bases in the middle. Per the germline V gene, CDR1 is KGHSH and CDR2 is LQKENI. The CDR3 protein is CASSPAVLRGANTDTQYF. CDR3 nucleotides: TGTGCCAGCTCACCGGCCGTTCTCCGGGGGGCAAACACAGATACGCAGTATTTT.

This clonotype was recorded at least ten times. The chain employs TRBV20-1 and TRBJ2-3; the D is unclear. Germline CDR1 is DFQATT and CDR2 is SNEGSKA (reference sequence). The CDR3 spans 11 residues. Here the CDR3 DNA reads TGCAGCACCCCGGAGACGGATACGCAGTATTTT. Its translation is CSTPETDTQYF.

This clonotype has at least ten counts. The chain joins TRBV6-1 to TRBJ2-1; the D gene is possibly TRBD1 (6 bases). Looked up from germline, CDR1 is MNHNS and CDR2 is SASEGT. Deletions cut 6 bases from V and 5 bases from J, with 20 bases between. The CDR3 has 16 residues. The CDR3 reads CASRTDRSIRNNEQFF. The CDR3 DNA follows: TGTGCCAGCAGGACCGACAGGAGCATCCGTAACAATGAGCAGTTCTTC.

This clonotype was observed at least ten times. The V call is TRBV20-1, the J call TRBJ1-1; D perhaps matches TRBD1 (5 bases). The germline V gene encodes CDR1 DFQATT and CDR2 SNEGSKA (reference sequence). V lost 4 bases and J 2 bases, leaving 11 bases between the germline ends. The CDR3 totals 13 residues. The CDR3 region has the DNA TGCAGTGCTAAAACAGGTTATAACACTGAAGCTTTCTTT. Translating it yields CSAKTGYNTEAFF.

There are many counts of this clonotype. The CDR3 here is CASSPSQGGYNSPLHF. The CDR3 DNA follows: TGTGCCAGCTCACCATCTCAAGGGGGATATAATTCACCCCTCCACTTT. This chain connects TRBV18 to TRBJ1-6; weak D call: TRBD1 (6 bases). Germline values: CDR1 KGHSH, CDR2 LQKENI. The germline V and J ends were trimmed by 2 bases and 4 bases, with 12 bases remaining between them. This CDR3 has 16 amino acids.